One and the same sample provided the 3 T cell receptor beta chains below, sequenced in a study of TIL therapy for anti-PD-1-resistant metastatic lung cancer. The time point was: pre-treatment sample, taken before nivolumab and TIL therapy. Sequencing used immunoSEQ v3. Sequencing used immunoSEQ multiplex PCR; TCRdb keeps in-frame clones, though not all of them. The table includes about 36,000 clones, less than 85% detected once. This specimen consisted of blood, obtained at baseline. Receptors originate from a person aged 25 to 79 with non-small cell lung cancer.

This chain uses TRBV9 with TRBJ2-1; the match to TRBD2 covers 7 bases. Unmatched junction bases numbered 8, after V lost 4 bases and J lost 10 bases. CDR3 length: 13 residues. Germline V gene sequence: CDR1 SGDLS, CDR2 YYNGEE. The CDR3, as DNA: TGTGCCAGCAGCACAAGCGGGGCCAGGGAGCAGTTCTTC. This gives the protein CASSTSGAREQFF.

The chain joins TRBV9 to TRBJ2-3, with TRBD2 as a possible D gene (5 bases). Germline CDR1 is SGDLS and CDR2 is YYNGEE. Trimming removed 4 bases from V and 4 bases from J, with 25 bases in between. This CDR3 is 18 amino acids long. The CDR3 DNA reads TGTGCCAGCAGCCCAACGAACGAGATACTAGGTTCGGCAGATACGCAGTATTTT. The encoded protein is CASSPTNEILGSADTQYF.

V and J are TRBV14 and TRBJ2-7; D is unclear. Germline loops: CDR1 SGHDN, CDR2 FVKESK. This CDR3 is 15 amino acids long. The V and J ends lost 4 bases and 1 base respectively, with 14 bases between them. Written as DNA, the CDR3 is TGTGCCAGCAGCCTTACCCGGGCCGGATCCTACGAGCAGTACTTC. Encoded protein: CASSLTRAGSYEQYF.